This paragraph reports one T cell receptor beta chain. This entry is derived from a study of T cell changes during pregnancy in multiple sclerosis. The repertoire was sequenced with immunoSEQ multiplex PCR; TCRdb's copy has only in-frame clones and lacks some. The table records about 120,000 clones, about 93% of them present only once. The CDR3 length is 14 residues. CDR1 and CDR2 (germline): SGHVS, FQNEAQ. V shed 5 bases, J shed 7 bases, and the junction held 5 bases outside the gene matches. This clonotype originated in a female donor with multiple sclerosis, enrolled in a pregnancy study. The source was peripheral blood, collected before pregnancy. The chain combines TRBV7-8 with TRBJ2-1; 10 nucleotides agree with TRBD1. CDR3 residues: CASSPGQGRNEQFF. The CDR3 DNA reads TGTGCCAGCAGCCCGGGACAGGGGAGGAATGAGCAGTTCTTC. Supplemented by reference TRBV7-8 and TRBJ2-1, the full variable domain reads GAGVSQSPRYKVAKRGQDVALRCDPISGHVSLFWYQQALGQGPEFLTYFQNEAQLDKSGLPSDRFFAERPEGSVSTLKIQRTQQEDSAVYLCASSPGQGRNEQFFGPGTRLTVL.